This T cell receptor (beta chain) was recovered during a study of molecular identifiers for immune sequencing clone quantification. Overall study results and limits: Detecting spiked Jurkat TCR RNA from one cell among about a million naive cells was reportedly possible.

Library preparation followed earlier protocols using designated TCR primers. TCRdb re-derived calls from the PCR reads in MiXCR, one entry per CDR3 protein. The sample has about 510,000 distinct CDR3 sequences; 20% to 25% are singletons. Comments on this clonotype: Its antigen is undetermined. This may be a read error: a much more frequent sequence differs by one nucleotide.

Germline V CDR1 and CDR2: MNHEY, SVGAGI. V was shortened by 4 bases and J by 7 bases, with 7 bases between the two germline ends. This CDR3 comprises 12 residues. From about 21,000 to 970,000 sorted cells, naive CD8 libraries were generated with 10%, 30% or 50% RNA. The sequencing input was naive CD8+ T cells from blood, with Jurkat cell RNA spiked in. The subset was: FACS-sorted CD8+CD4-CCR7+CD45RA+ naive T cells. The rearrangement links TRBV6-5 to TRBJ2-2; possibly TRBD1 for D (5 bases). The receptor was isolated from a human donor in good health. Some libraries in this study had Jurkat cell RNA spiked in. This CDR3 is CASSLGVGELFF. DNA of the CDR3: TGTGCCAGCAGTTTAGGGGTCGGGGAGCTGTTTTTT.